This T cell receptor (beta chain) was sequenced for a study of molecular identifiers for immune sequencing clone quantification. Study information: Across replicate runs, RNA obtained from approximately 20,000 or 100,000 naive CD8 cells was divided into five, with four undergoing sequencing. Study conclusions and caveats: Clonotypes surpassing 20 RNA copies contained over 97% of effector molecules, versus under 1% in naive cells.

In its sample, this clonotype was seen many times. Its antigen is still unknown. Previously described methods and listed TCR primers were used for bulk TCR libraries. TCRdb fed the PCR reads into MiXCR, producing one record per CDR3 protein. The table has about 640,000 distinct CDR3 sequences, just under 20% seen once; the top ten hold around 0.9%. The junction had 4 bases not matched to a gene; V was cut back by 0 bases and J by 2 bases. In germline, CDR1 is SGHRS, CDR2 YFSETQ. There are 16 residues in the CDR3. Sequenced material: naive CD8+ T cells from blood, with Jurkat cell RNA spiked in. Subset in this sample: FACS-sorted CD8+CD4-CCR7+CD45RA+ naive T cells. This sequence originates from a human donor in good health. Some libraries in this study had Jurkat cell RNA spiked in. V usage is TRBV5-1 and J usage is TRBJ2-5; 10 bases align to TRBD2. The CDR3 bases are TGCGCCAGCAGCTTGGAGCTAGCGGGGGCACAAGAGACCCAGTACTTC. Encoded protein: CASSLELAGAQETQYF. Complete variable domain (other parts from reference TRBV5-1 and TRBJ2-5): KAGVTQTPRYLIKTRGQQVTLSCSPISGHRSVSWYQQTPGQGLQFLFEYFSETQRNKGNFPGRFSGRQFSNSRSEMNVSTLELGDSALYLCASSLELAGAQETQYFGPGTRLLVL.